Below are 11 T cell receptor beta chains sequenced from a single sample in a study of naive and memory T cell subsets. Four PCR rounds used nested alpha and beta constant region primers plus the SP2 primer. TCRdb re-called the 5' RACE reads through MiXCR, storing one row per CDR3 protein. The sample includes tens of thousands of distinct CDR3 sequences, about 7.1% seen only once; the top ten take almost 10%. An oligonucleotide containing a UMI was ligated to the 3' end of TCR cDNA. These receptors originate from a female donor in good health.

This clonotype appeared many times. The chain couples TRBV12-3 or TRBV12-4 to TRBJ1-5, with D unclear. Trimming removed 2 bases from V and 7 bases from J, with 9 bases in between. The CDR3 spans 13 residues. The CDR3 protein is CASSLSGSQPQHF. In nucleotides, the CDR3 is TGTGCCAGCAGTTTATCCGGGTCACAGCCCCAGCATTTT.

On this clonotype itself: The conserved phenylalanine or tryptophan is not found at the CDR3 terminus, so this likely reflects a read error. The DNA is left out, because the CDR3 cannot be placed on it with certainty; the CDR3 is given as TCRdb lists it. The chain has TRBV19 and TRBJ1-1; the table's TRBD1 call for D was not verified on the DNA. Germline V gene lookup returns CDR1 LNHDA and CDR2 SQIVND (reference sequence). The CDR3 length is 12 residues, termini included. The CDR3 is CASSMPLEGDRS.

This clonotype was counted at least ten times. The CDR3 is CSARDRGRDTEAFF. The CDR3 nucleotides are TGCAGTGCTAGAGACAGGGGGCGAGACACTGAAGCTTTCTTT. This chain uses TRBV20-1 with TRBJ1-1; 8 bases fit TRBD1. Germline lookup yields CDR1 DFQATT and CDR2 SNEGSKA (reference sequence). This CDR3 region has 14 residues. The trim removed 0 bases at V and 3 bases at J, leaving 3 bases unmatched.

Ten or more counts support this clonotype. The genes are TRBV6-6 and TRBJ2-7; no firm D call. The CDR3 length is 12 residues. Germline CDR1 and CDR2: MNHNY and SVGAGI (reference sequence). Trimming pared 5 bases from V and 3 bases from J, leaving 8 bases between. The DNA of the CDR3 is TGTGCCAGCAGTCTGGAAAACTACGAGCAGTACTTC. Protein product: CASSLENYEQYF.

The rearrangement joins TRBV29-1 to TRBJ2-5; D is ambiguous. Trimming shortened V by 4 bases and J by 3 bases, and 6 bases separated the two germline ends. This CDR3 region has 11 residues. Per the germline V gene, CDR1 is SQVTM and CDR2 is ANQGSEA. The chain's CDR3 is CSVGSEETQYF. For the CDR3, the DNA is TGCAGCGTTGGCAGTGAAGAGACCCAGTACTTC.

The table lists this clonotype with many counts. This chain links TRBV20-1 with TRBJ1-3, with D tentatively TRBD1 (5 bases). The V end was cut by 6 bases, the J end by 5 bases, with 17 bases between. The CDR3 extends over 14 amino acids. Germline CDR1 reads DFQATT; CDR2 reads SNEGSKA (reference sequence). DNA of the CDR3: TGCAGTGCGGGCCGGGACGGAGTGCGAAACACCATATATTTT. Protein product: CSAGRDGVRNTIYF.

The chain joins TRBV6-2 or TRBV6-3 to TRBJ2-1, with TRBD1 identical over 8 bases. This CDR3 has 15 residues. With 6 bases clipped from V and 4 bases from J, the junction kept 8 bases outside the gene matches. Germline-derived CDR1 and CDR2 are MNHEY and SVGEGT. As DNA, the CDR3 is TGTGCCAGCAGCTACCGGGACAGGAATTACAATGAGCAGTTCTTC. This codes for CASSYRDRNYNEQFF.

V is TRBV6-6 and J is TRBJ1-1, with D perhaps matching TRBD1 (5 bases). CDR3 length: 16 amino acids. Deletions cut 7 bases from V and 1 base from J, with 19 bases between. CDR1 MNHNY and CDR2 SVGAGI come from the germline V gene (reference sequence). CDR3 nucleotide sequence: TGTGCCAGCACTCCAGTAAGGAGACAGACGAACACTGAAGCTTTCTTT. This codes for CASTPVRRQTNTEAFF.

The chain has TRBV12-3 or TRBV12-4 and TRBJ2-3; 7 nucleotides match TRBD2. Trimming took 7 bases from V and 3 from J; bases not matched to a gene: 10. This CDR3 has 15 residues. As DNA, the CDR3 is TGTGCCAGCACCCTTGGGCGGGGGTGGACAGATACGCAGTATTTT. Translated, it gives CASTLGRGWTDTQYF.

This clonotype occurred many times. The chain is built from TRBV29-1 and TRBJ1-5, with D hard to call. This CDR3 has 12 residues. Looked up from germline, CDR1 is SQVTM and CDR2 is ANQGSEA. V shed 4 bases and J shed 4 bases, with 8 bases lying between them. The CDR3 nucleotides are TGCAGCGTTGGGGAGGGAAATCAGCCCCAGCATTTT. Amino acid sequence: CSVGEGNQPQHF. Together with reference TRBV29-1 and TRBJ1-5, the CDR3 gives the full variable domain: SAVISQKPSRDICQRGTSLTIQCQVDSQVTMMFWYRQQPGQSLTLIATANQGSEATYESGFVIDKFPISRPNLTFSTLTVSNMSPEDSSIYLCSVGEGNQPQHFGDGTRLSIL.

This clonotype was seen repeatedly, ten times or more. J is TRBJ1-2 and V is TRBV7-2; 7 bases fit TRBD1. Germline lookup yields CDR1 SGHTA and CDR2 FQGNSA. The CDR3 loop spans 13 amino acids. V lost 5 bases to trimming and J lost 8 bases; unmatched junction nucleotides: 8. CDR3 sequence reads: CASSPTGANGYTF. In DNA form, the CDR3 reads TGTGCCAGCAGCCCTACAGGGGCGAACGGCTACACCTTC.